Listed here are 8 T cell receptor beta chains from one sample, sequenced in a study of T cells in Graves' hyperthyroidism and ophthalmopathy. Regions amplified from RNA transcripts were the TCR beta CDR3 regions. TCR CDR3 underwent first-round RT-PCR with the HTBI primer set. Each CDR3 protein is one row after TCRdb ran MiXCR on the multiplex PCR reads. The table lists about 700,000 distinct CDR3 sequences, 45% of them singletons. Sequencing was carried out using peripheral blood or thyroid tissue (not recorded which). These receptors all stem from an adult man with Graves' disease, either hyperthyroidism or ophthalmopathy (not recorded which).

Regarding this clonotype: This likely reflects a read error, since a far larger clone is one base away. The CDR3 does not close with the conserved phenylalanine or tryptophan, likely indicating a read error. The gene calls are TRBV7-8 and TRBJ2-7; no definite D call. Per the germline V gene, CDR1 is SGHVS and CDR2 is FQNEAQ. V gave up 5 bases and J gave up 4 bases, with 6 bases separating them. The CDR3 consists of 11 residues. This CDR3 reads CASSGEYEQYL. CDR3 bases: TGTGCCAGCAGCGGCGAGTACGAGCAGTACCTC.

This clonotype was seen repeatedly, ten times or more. The chain combines TRBV10-3 with TRBJ1-3; D gene uncertain. The germline CDR1 and CDR2 sequences are ENHRY and SYGVKD. With 11 bases removed from V and 2 bases from J, the gap between germline ends came to 16 bases. The CDR3 sequence is 14 residues long. The CDR3 is CASRPPGTGNTIYF. In DNA, the CDR3 is TGTGCCTCCCGCCCCCCGGGTACTGGAAACACCATATATTTT.

Turning to this clonotype: The junction does not match germline at one end; this may be a read error. The chain carries TRBV5-1 and TRBJ2-7; D unresolved. There are 13 residues in the CDR3. CDR1 is SGHRS and CDR2 is YFSETQ in the germline V gene. This CDR3 is CASSLPQTDELYF. The CDR3 DNA follows: TGCGCCAGCAGCTTGCCGCAGACGGACGAGCTGTACTTC.

This clonotype was counted at least ten times. The chain couples TRBV24-1 to TRBJ2-7; weak D call: TRBD1 (6 bases). V was pared by 3 bases and J by 3 bases, with 8 bases between. Germline-derived CDR1 and CDR2 are KGHDR and SFDVKD. The CDR3 totals 13 residues. CDR3 nucleotides: TGTGCCACCAGTGATCAGGGGAACTACGAGCAGTACTTC. Protein: CATSDQGNYEQYF.

The chain joins TRBV20-1 to TRBJ2-7, with D possibly TRBD2 on 5 matching bases. The germline V gene encodes CDR1 DFQATT and CDR2 SNEGSKA (reference sequence). The V end was cut by 1 base, the J end by 3 bases, with 10 bases between. This CDR3 spans 13 amino acids. The CDR3 DNA reads TGCAGTGCTAGAGGGGCAGGAGGCTACGAGCAGTACTTC. It codes for CSARGAGGYEQYF.

This clonotype appeared a few times. This rearrangement joins TRBV12-3 or TRBV12-4 to TRBJ1-1; 9 positions agree with TRBD1. The CDR3 has 13 amino acids. V lost 6 bases and J lost 6; bases outside the gene matches: 5. CDR3: CASSTGTGSEAFF. In DNA, the CDR3 is TGTGCCAGCAGCACCGGGACAGGGTCTGAAGCTTTCTTT.

This clonotype was picked up a small number of times. The chain links TRBV9 to TRBJ1-1; a weak D match, TRBD1 (5 bases). V was trimmed by 0 bases and J by 5 bases, leaving 14 bases between them. The CDR3 extends over 15 amino acids. Germline CDR1 SGDLS, CDR2 YYNGEE. CDR3 sequence reads: CASSVATGMGTEAFF. The DNA of the CDR3 is TGTGCCAGCAGCGTAGCTACAGGAATGGGGACTGAAGCTTTCTTT.

This clonotype was seen more than once but under ten times. V and J are TRBV7-9 and TRBJ2-3; D is undetermined. Germline V gene data show CDR1 as SEHNR and CDR2 as FQNEAQ (reference sequence). With 1 base removed from V and 3 bases from J, the gap between germline ends came to 8 bases. The CDR3 extends over 14 amino acids. The CDR3 region has the DNA TGTGCCAGCAGCTTAGAGCTCGGTACAGATACGCAGTATTTT. Protein: CASSLELGTDTQYF. The variable domain in full, with the rest retrieved from reference TRBV7-9 and TRBJ2-3, is DTGVSQNPRHKITKRGQNVTFRCDPISEHNRLYWYRQTLGQGPEFLTYFQNEAQLEKSRLLSDRFSAERPKGSFSTLEIQRTEQGDSAMYLCASSLELGTDTQYFGPGTRLTVL.